The 14 T cell receptor beta chains below were found in one sample sequenced in a study of blood T cell repertoires in COVID-19. Clones were sequenced by immunoSEQ multiplex PCR, and TCRdb holds only the in-frame ones, with some missing. Altogether about 170,000 clones are present, approximately 84% being singletons, with the ten largest covering under 3.5%. Sample: peripheral blood. These receptors originate from an elderly woman with COVID-19, enrolled during active disease.

The chain recombines TRBV19 with TRBJ1-1; perhaps TRBD1 as D (5 bases). Per the germline V gene, CDR1 is LNHDA and CDR2 is SQIVND (reference sequence). V was shortened by 7 bases and J by 1 base, with 13 bases between the two germline ends. CDR3 length: 14 residues. Here the CDR3 reads CASTAGPWNTEAFF. CDR3 DNA: TGTGCCAGTACGGCAGGGCCGTGGAACACTGAAGCTTTCTTT.

In this sample, this clone turned up once. The chain carries TRBV27 and TRBJ2-3; 9 nucleotides agree with TRBD2. V trimming: 6 bases; J trimming: 2 bases; junction bases outside the gene matches: 12. This CDR3 spans 17 amino acids. CDR1 is MNHEY, CDR2 SMNVEV, per germline (reference sequence). CDR3 in amino acids: CASSWGGAGGFTDTQYF. Here the CDR3 DNA reads TGTGCCAGCAGCTGGGGGGGAGCGGGAGGATTCACAGATACGCAGTATTTT.

The chain uses TRBV7-9 and TRBJ2-5; 10 bases map to TRBD1. CDR1 is SEHNR and CDR2 is FQNEAQ in the germline V gene (reference sequence). The length of the CDR3 is 16 residues. V trimming: 2 bases; J trimming: 2 bases; junction bases outside the gene matches: 5. The CDR3 DNA sequence: TGTGCCAGCAGCTTATTAGGGGACAGGGGTCAAGAGACCCAGTACTTC. Amino acids: CASSLLGDRGQETQYF.

The sample holds one count of this clone. V usage is TRBV5-4 and J usage is TRBJ2-1; the D is unclear. Trimming pared 6 bases from V and 0 bases from J, leaving 13 bases between. The CDR3 consists of 15 residues. Germline values: CDR1 SGHNT, CDR2 YYREEE (reference sequence). In DNA form, the CDR3 reads TGTGCCAGCACCTTTAGTAGGAGCTCCTACAATGAGCAGTTCTTC. This codes for CASTFSRSSYNEQFF.

The chain links TRBV10-3 to TRBJ2-2, with a weak D call TRBD2 (6 bases). The CDR3 is 12 residues long. Trimming stripped 10 bases from V and 1 base from J, with 7 bases between. Germline CDR1 reads ENHRY; CDR2 reads SYGVKD. The CDR3 DNA reads as TGTGCCACCGGGGGGAACACCGGGGAGCTGTTTTTT. Translated, it gives CATGGNTGELFF.

J is TRBJ2-4 and V is TRBV19; the match to TRBD1 covers 7 bases. CDR1 is LNHDA and CDR2 is SQIVND in the germline V gene (reference sequence). The length of the CDR3 is 14 residues. Unmatched junction bases numbered 2, after V lost 5 bases and J lost 1 base. The CDR3 sequence: CASSLQGAKNIQYF. The CDR3 coding sequence is TGTGCCAGTAGTTTACAGGGGGCCAAAAACATTCAGTACTTC.

The chain links TRBV7-3 to TRBJ2-2, with 9 bases that match TRBD2. Losses at the gene ends were 5 bases for V and 5 bases for J; bases not matched to a gene: 6. Per the germline V gene, CDR1 is SGHTA and CDR2 is FQGTGA. The CDR3 runs 15 residues. CDR3 region: CASSVAGASTGELFF. The CDR3 coding sequence is TGTGCCAGCAGCGTAGCGGGAGCATCTACCGGGGAGCTGTTTTTT.

The chain joins TRBV28 to TRBJ2-1, with 13 bases matching TRBD2. The CDR3 sequence is 17 residues long. Trimming at V came to 6 bases and at J to 5 bases, leaving 10 bases not matched to a gene. CDR1 is MDHEN, CDR2 SYDVKM, per germline. The CDR3 nucleotides are TGTGCCAGCAGCAGACGGGGACTAGCGGGATCGGACAATGAGCAGTTCTTC. This translates into CASSRRGLAGSDNEQFF.

The chain employs TRBV7-2 and TRBJ1-2; no reliable D call. Germline loops: CDR1 SGHTA, CDR2 FQGNSA. V lost 1 base, J lost 8 bases, and 14 bases lay in between. The CDR3 runs to 14 residues. CDR3 in DNA: TGTGCCAGCAGCTTAGTAGGCTCCCCCGGGGGCTACACCTTC. It translates to CASSLVGSPGGYTF. Full variable domain (rest looked up from reference TRBV7-2 and TRBJ1-2): GAGVSQSPSNKVTEKGKDVELRCDPISGHTALYWYRQSLGQGLEFLIYFQGNSAPDKSGLPSDRFSAERTGGSVSTLTIQRTQQEDSAVYLCASSLVGSPGGYTFGSGTRLTVV.

This clone was seen more than once but under ten times. The chain joins TRBV19 to TRBJ2-7; possibly TRBD1 for D (5 bases). The V end lost 3 bases, the J end lost 6 bases, and 18 bases lay between the germline ends. The CDR3 is 15 residues long. CDR1 is LNHDA, CDR2 SQIVND, per germline (reference sequence). The CDR3 sequence: CASSIGRGFRAEQYF. The DNA for the CDR3 is TGTGCCAGTAGTATTGGCCGAGGATTCAGGGCCGAGCAGTACTTC.

This chain joins TRBV18 and TRBJ1-5; D is possibly TRBD1 (6 bases). V lost 4 bases and J 0 bases, leaving 10 bases between the germline ends. The CDR3 extends over 15 amino acids. Per germline, CDR1 KGHSH and CDR2 LQKENI. The DNA for the CDR3 is TGTGCCAGCTCACTGGGACACGATAGCAATCAGCCCCAGCATTTT. It translates to CASSLGHDSNQPQHF.

The chain links TRBV9 to TRBJ1-2; 10 bases map to TRBD1. The V gene's germline CDR1 is SGDLS and CDR2 YYNGEE. The CDR3 has 15 amino acids. Trimming removed 4 bases from V and 4 bases from J; junction bases left unmatched: 7. The CDR3 nucleotides are TGTGCCAGCAGCTTTCGACAGGGGGCCACCTATGGCTACACCTTC. This encodes CASSFRQGATYGYTF.

The CDR3 sequence is CASSTRSNEQYF. In DNA, the CDR3 is TGTGCCAGCAGTACTCGATCGAACGAGCAGTACTTC. This chain connects TRBV6-2 or TRBV6-3 to TRBJ2-7, with no clear D. Germline V gives CDR1 MNHEY, CDR2 SVGEGT. Trimming left V 5 bases short and J 5 bases short, with 10 bases between. CDR3 length: 12 amino acids.

The chain combines TRBV25-1 with TRBJ1-1; 10 bases map to TRBD1. The CDR3 consists of 15 residues. CDR1 MGHDK and CDR2 SYGVNS come from the germline V gene. V trimming: 6 bases; J trimming: 1 base; junction bases outside the gene matches: 5. The CDR3 DNA follows: TGTGCCAGCAGAGGGACAGGGGTTACGAACACTGAAGCTTTCTTT. Residues: CASRGTGVTNTEAFF.